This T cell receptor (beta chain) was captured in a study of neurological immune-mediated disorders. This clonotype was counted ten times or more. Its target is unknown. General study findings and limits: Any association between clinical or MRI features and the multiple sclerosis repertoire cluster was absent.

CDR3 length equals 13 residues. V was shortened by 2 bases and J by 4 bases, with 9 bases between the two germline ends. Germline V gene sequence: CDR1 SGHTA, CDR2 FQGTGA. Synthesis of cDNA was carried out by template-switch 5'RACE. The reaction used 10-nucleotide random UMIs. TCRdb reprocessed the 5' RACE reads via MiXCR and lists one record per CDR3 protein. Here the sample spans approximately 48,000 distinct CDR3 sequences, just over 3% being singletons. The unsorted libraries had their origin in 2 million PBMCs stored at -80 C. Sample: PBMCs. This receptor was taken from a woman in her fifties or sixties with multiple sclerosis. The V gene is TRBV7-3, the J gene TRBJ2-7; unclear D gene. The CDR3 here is CASSLRPGYEQYF. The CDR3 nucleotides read TGTGCCAGCAGCTTACGGCCTGGGTACGAGCAGTACTTC.